The 20 T cell receptor beta chains below all came from one sample that was sequenced in a study of blood T cells in healthy people across ages. With a J-beta primer mix and a sample-barcoded 5' primer, a second PCR ran roughly 7 to 11 cycles. MiXCR, run by TCRdb on the 5' RACE reads, gives a single entry per CDR3 protein. The repertoire holds nearly 800,000 distinct CDR3 sequences, around a quarter seen once, with more than 3% in the top ten. In addition, the sample was reused for a study of T cells of mothers and their children.

Input material: blood. The receptors were sampled from a boy aged 5-17 years in good health.

This clonotype was observed a handful of times. CDR3 amino acids: CSATYREEQFF. CDR3 coding DNA: TGCAGTGCTACCTACAGGGAGGAGCAGTTCTTC. V is TRBV20-1 and J is TRBJ2-1, with D possibly TRBD1 on 6 matching bases. CDR1 is DFQATT, CDR2 SNEGSKA, per germline (reference sequence). The V and J ends lost 4 bases and 10 bases respectively, with 11 bases between them. The CDR3 is 11 residues long.

This chain connects TRBV5-1 to TRBJ2-7; no reliable D call. CDR1 and CDR2 from the germline V gene are SGHRS and YFSETQ. The CDR3 has 13 residues. Trimming stripped 9 bases from V and 2 bases from J, with 15 bases between. CDR3 amino acids: CAILRIGTYEQYF. CDR3 sequence (DNA): TGCGCCATCCTCCGGATAGGCACCTACGAGCAGTACTTC.

The chain recombines TRBV6-5 with TRBJ1-1; unclear D gene. The length of the CDR3 is 12 residues. CDR1 is MNHEY, CDR2 SVGAGI, per germline. Trimming pared 8 bases from V and 3 bases from J, leaving 10 bases between. The CDR3 sequence is CASSDGDTEAFF. The CDR3 DNA reads TGTGCCAGCTCTGACGGAGACACTGAAGCTTTCTTT.

J is TRBJ2-3 and V is TRBV6-5; D may correspond to TRBD1 or TRBD2 (5 bases each). With 7 bases removed from V and 6 bases from J, the gap between germline ends came to 17 bases. This CDR3 region has 14 residues. Germline V CDR1 and CDR2: MNHEY, SVGAGI. CDR3 sequence: CASTWDRLSDTQYF. DNA of the CDR3: TGTGCCAGCACCTGGGACCGCTTGAGCGATACGCAGTATTTT.

This clonotype has just a few counts. The CDR3: CASSEGKGYLNYGYTF. The CDR3 DNA reads as TGTGCCAGCAGTGAAGGGAAAGGCTACTTGAACTATGGCTACACCTTC. J is TRBJ1-2 and V is TRBV6-1; D remains unclear. Trimming took off 1 base at V and 2 bases at J, with 14 bases between the two ends. The CDR3 has 16 residues. Germline V gene sequence: CDR1 MNHNS, CDR2 SASEGT.

In its sample, this clonotype was seen a few times. CDR3 sequence reads: CASSQGIPGGGELFF. The CDR3 coding sequence is TGCGCCAGCAGCCAGGGGATCCCGGGGGGAGGGGAGCTGTTTTTT. This chain connects TRBV4-3 to TRBJ2-2; the match to TRBD2 covers 7 bases. The CDR3 spans 15 residues. Unmatched junction bases numbered 9, after V lost 3 bases and J lost 8 bases. In germline, CDR1 is LGHNA, CDR2 YSLEER.

The V call is TRBV12-3 or TRBV12-4, the J call TRBJ1-5; D ambiguous. The CDR3 is made up of 15 amino acids. The germline V and J ends were trimmed by 6 bases and 2 bases, with 14 bases remaining between them. The CDR3 here is CASSHRDQGNQPQHF. Here the CDR3 DNA reads TGTGCCAGCAGCCACCGGGATCAGGGCAATCAGCCCCAGCATTTT.

The rearrangement uses TRBV4-3 and TRBJ2-1, with TRBD1 matching 8 bases. The tail of the sequence fits TRBJ2-7 better, so the J call may be wrong. Looked up from germline, CDR1 is LGHNA and CDR2 is YSLEER. This CDR3 is built from 15 residues. The CDR3 region has the DNA TGCGCCAGCAGCCAAGATAACAGGGGGGTCCACGAGCAGTACTTC. It specifies CASSQDNRGVHEQYF.

V is TRBV28 and J is TRBJ2-7; 9 bases align to TRBD2. Trimming removed 3 bases from V and 4 bases from J; junction bases left unmatched: 7. The CDR3 loop spans 15 amino acids. Germline values: CDR1 MDHEN, CDR2 SYDVKM. The CDR3 DNA reads as TGTGCCAGCAGTTTCCCGTCTAGCGGGGTTTACGAGCAGTACTTC. Translating gives CASSFPSSGVYEQYF.

The rearrangement links TRBV27 to TRBJ2-2; D ambiguous. The germline V and J ends were trimmed by 7 bases and 5 bases, with 11 bases remaining between them. Germline assignment: CDR1 MNHEY and CDR2 SMNVEV (reference sequence). The CDR3 runs to 13 residues. The chain's CDR3 is CASTPWGTGELFF. The CDR3 coding sequence is TGTGCCAGCACCCCATGGGGTACCGGGGAGCTGTTTTTT.

The chain carries TRBV12-3 or TRBV12-4 and TRBJ2-3, with 13 positions matching TRBD2. Trimming cost V 6 bases and J 0 bases; bases outside gene matches: 3. There are 16 residues in the CDR3. The CDR3 nucleotides are TGTGCCAGCAGCGGACTAGCGGGAGAGAGCACAGATACGCAGTATTTT. Translation: CASSGLAGESTDTQYF.

This clonotype was counted between two and nine times. The rearrangement joins TRBV18 to TRBJ1-1, with 7 bases fitting TRBD1. Germline assignment: CDR1 KGHSH and CDR2 LQKENI. The CDR3 extends over 15 amino acids. Trimming took 6 bases from V and 4 from J; bases not matched to a gene: 11. The CDR3 region is CASSPAITGVTEAFF. The CDR3, as DNA: TGTGCCAGCTCCCCAGCGATTACAGGGGTCACTGAAGCTTTCTTT.

The rearrangement joins TRBV4-3 to TRBJ1-6; weak D call: TRBD1 (5 bases). This CDR3 contains 14 residues. CDR1 and CDR2 from the germline V gene are LGHNA and YSLEER. The V end was cut by 0 bases, the J end by 9 bases, with 9 bases between. The CDR3 DNA is TGCGCCAGCAGCCAAGATGGGGGAAGTTCACCCCTCCACTTT. Translated, it gives CASSQDGGSSPLHF.

The chain combines TRBV19 with TRBJ1-5; no clear D gene. The CDR3 runs to 15 residues. Germline-derived CDR1 and CDR2 are LNHDA and SQIVND (reference sequence). The V end was cut by 1 base, the J end by 4 bases, with 11 bases between. DNA for the CDR3: TGTGCCAGTAGTATAGGGGGTATTAGGAATCAGCCCCAGCATTTT. This sequence encodes CASSIGGIRNQPQHF.

This clonotype was detected only a few times. The V and J genes are TRBV20-1 and TRBJ2-7; D is unresolved. The germline V gene has CDR1 DFQATT and CDR2 SNEGSKA (reference sequence). Trimming shortened V by 3 bases and J by 5 bases, and 14 bases separated the two germline ends. The length of the CDR3 is 13 residues. CDR3 in amino acids: CSASYLGLDEQYF. CDR3 sequence (DNA): TGCAGTGCTAGTTATCTGGGATTGGACGAGCAGTACTTC.

The genes are TRBV29-1 and TRBJ2-1, with D perhaps TRBD2 (6 bases). The CDR3 is 13 amino acids. Trimming shortened V by 7 bases and J by 2 bases, and 12 bases separated the two germline ends. Looked up from germline, CDR1 is SQVTM and CDR2 is ANQGSEA. The CDR3 DNA sequence: TGCAGCGGCGGGGCCTATGCCTACAATGAGCAGTTCTTC. It translates to CSGGAYAYNEQFF.

This clonotype was detected many times. The V and J genes are TRBV6-2 or TRBV6-3 and TRBJ2-5, with unresolved D. The DNA end favors TRBJ2-7, so the J call may be wrong. Per the germline V gene, CDR1 is MNHEY and CDR2 is SVGEGT. The CDR3 covers 11 residues. The DNA for the CDR3 is TGTGCCAGCAGTCGGCTATACGAGCAGTACTTC. This sequence encodes CASSRLYEQYF.

This clonotype was picked up a small number of times. The chain has TRBV6-5 and TRBJ2-3; the D call may be TRBD1 or TRBD2 (6 bases each). This CDR3 spans 16 amino acids. Trimming took off 6 bases at V and 10 bases at J, with 26 bases between the two ends. Germline lookup yields CDR1 MNHEY and CDR2 SVGAGI. The CDR3 loop reads CASRSAGRGGQVAQYF. CDR3 in DNA: TGTGCCAGCAGATCGGCGGGCAGGGGAGGTCAGGTTGCGCAGTATTTT.

This clonotype has only a few counts. The chain combines TRBV20-1 with TRBJ2-3; 7 positions match TRBD2. V was clipped by 3 bases and J by 4 bases; unmatched bases: 7. Germline V lookup: CDR1 DFQATT, CDR2 SNEGSKA (reference sequence). The length of the CDR3 is 14 residues. The CDR3 DNA is TGCAGTGCTAGTCCGCGGGAGAGGGCAGATACGCAGTATTTT. It specifies CSASPRERADTQYF.

This chain joins TRBV5-1 and TRBJ2-1; D ambiguous. The CDR3 runs 13 residues. Per the germline V gene, CDR1 is SGHRS and CDR2 is YFSETQ. Trimming pared 1 base from V and 9 bases from J, leaving 11 bases between. The CDR3 loop is CASSLLLDGEQFF. CDR3 in DNA: TGCGCCAGCAGCTTGTTACTGGACGGTGAGCAGTTCTTC. Drawing the rest from reference TRBV5-1 and TRBJ2-1, the complete variable domain is KAGVTQTPRYLIKTRGQQVTLSCSPISGHRSVSWYQQTPGQGLQFLFEYFSETQRNKGNFPGRFSGRQFSNSRSEMNVSTLELGDSALYLCASSLLLDGEQFFGPGTRLTVL.